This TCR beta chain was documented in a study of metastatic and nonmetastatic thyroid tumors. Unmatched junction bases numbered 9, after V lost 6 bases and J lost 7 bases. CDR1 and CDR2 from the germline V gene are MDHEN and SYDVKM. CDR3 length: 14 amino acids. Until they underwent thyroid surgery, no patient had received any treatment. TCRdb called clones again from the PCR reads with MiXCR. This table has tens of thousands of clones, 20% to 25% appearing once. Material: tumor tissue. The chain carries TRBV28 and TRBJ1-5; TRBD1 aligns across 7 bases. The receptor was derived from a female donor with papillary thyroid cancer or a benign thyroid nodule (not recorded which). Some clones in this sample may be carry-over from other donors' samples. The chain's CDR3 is CASSSYRGGQPQHF. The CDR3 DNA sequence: TGTGCCAGCAGCTCCTACAGGGGTGGCCAGCCCCAGCATTTT.